The next 26 T cell receptor beta chains were all read from a single sample in a study of T-cell reconstitution after alpha-beta-depleted transplantation in children. Researchers prepared the TCRbeta library using unique molecular identifiers, the study reports. TCRdb re-called the PCR reads with MiXCR, one entry per CDR3 protein. Of about 580,000 distinct CDR3 sequences in the sample, 23% are singletons; the top ten hold over 12%. This material consisted of PBMCs, mostly from graft donor cells, taken 360 days after TCRalphabeta/CD19-depleted stem cell transplant. The source is a boy under two years old who had a stem cell transplant for acute myeloid leukemia, so the T cells may come from the graft donor.

The chain is built from TRBV3-1 and TRBJ2-7; 8 bases align to TRBD1. Trimming cost V 1 base and J 6 bases; bases outside gene matches: 5. In germline, CDR1 is LGHDT, CDR2 YNNKEL (reference sequence). CDR3 size: 14 residues. The CDR3 nucleotides read TGTGCCAGCAGCCAAGGGGACAGGAAGGCCGAGCAGTACTTC. This translates into CASSQGDRKAEQYF.

This clonotype appeared a few times. This chain connects TRBV29-1 to TRBJ2-7; TRBD2 matches 10 bases. Germline CDR1 reads SQVTM; CDR2 reads ANQGSEA. CDR3 length equals 14 residues. V shed 7 bases, J shed 0 bases, and the junction held 6 bases outside the gene matches. CDR3 in amino acids: CSAISGGHSYEQYF. CDR3 nucleotide sequence: TGCAGCGCCATTAGCGGGGGGCACTCCTACGAGCAGTACTTC.

This clonotype was recorded many times. This chain connects TRBV4-3 to TRBJ2-3; D possibly matches TRBD1 or TRBD2 (5 bases each). This CDR3 has 14 amino acids. Looked up from germline, CDR1 is LGHNA and CDR2 is YSLEER. V dropped 1 base and J dropped 4 bases, with 9 bases sitting between them. CDR3 coding DNA: TGCGCCAGCAGCCAAGGGGAGACAGCAGATACGCAGTATTTT. This sequence encodes CASSQGETADTQYF.

This clonotype was recorded at least ten times. The genes are TRBV12-3 or TRBV12-4 and TRBJ1-1, with 8 bases identical to TRBD1. After removal of 7 bases from V and 0 bases from J, the junction contained 7 bases not matched to a gene. The CDR3 is made up of 15 amino acids. The CDR3 sequence: CASNTGGLMNTEAFF. Here the CDR3 DNA reads TGTGCCAGCAACACAGGGGGATTGATGAACACTGAAGCTTTCTTT.

The CDR3 loop is CASSASNTDTQYF. CDR3 in DNA: TGCGCCAGCAGCGCCAGTAACACAGATACGCAGTATTTT. The V and J genes are TRBV5-1 and TRBJ2-3, with no clear D. This CDR3 contains 13 residues. V dropped 4 bases and J dropped 2 bases, with 8 bases sitting between them. The germline gives CDR1 SGHRS, CDR2 YFSETQ. Complete variable domain (other parts from reference TRBV5-1 and TRBJ2-3): KAGVTQTPRYLIKTRGQQVTLSCSPISGHRSVSWYQQTPGQGLQFLFEYFSETQRNKGNFPGRFSGRQFSNSRSEMNVSTLELGDSALYLCASSASNTDTQYFGPGTRLTVL.

This clonotype was seen ten or more times. The chain couples TRBV28 to TRBJ2-2; possible D gene TRBD2, 5 bases. Trimming cost V 5 bases and J 2 bases, with 18 bases left between them. Germline-derived CDR1 and CDR2 are MDHEN and SYDVKM. The CDR3 has 17 amino acids. CDR3 in DNA: TGTGCCAGCAGTCCCCGTCGAGTACGGGGAAACACCGGGGAGCTGTTTTTT. Protein sequence: CASSPRRVRGNTGELFF. The complete variable domain, with remaining parts taken from reference TRBV28 and TRBJ2-2, reads DVKVTQSSRYLVKRTGEKVFLECVQDMDHENMFWYRQDPGLGLRLIYFSYDVKMKEKGDIPEGYSVSREKKERFSLILESASTNQTSMYLCASSPRRVRGNTGELFFGEGSRLTVL.

This clonotype was counted between two and nine times. The V call is TRBV20-1, the J call TRBJ2-3; D is undetermined. The ends were cut back, 4 bases at V and 5 bases at J, with 7 bases in the middle. The CDR3 extends over 11 amino acids. The germline gives CDR1 DFQATT, CDR2 SNEGSKA (reference sequence). In DNA, the CDR3 is TGCAGTGCTACCGAAGGAGATACGCAGTATTTT. This sequence encodes CSATEGDTQYF.

There are a few counts of this clonotype. The chain joins TRBV9 to TRBJ2-3; 10 nucleotides line up with TRBD1. The CDR3 is 17 residues long. Germline-derived CDR1 and CDR2 are SGDLS and YYNGEE. V was pared by 4 bases and J by 3 bases, with 11 bases of the junction left unmatched. CDR3: CASSPKDRGVRTDTQYF. The CDR3 DNA reads as TGTGCCAGCAGCCCCAAGGACAGGGGGGTGAGGACAGATACGCAGTATTTT.

In its sample, this clonotype was seen a few times. The chain is built from TRBV6-1 and TRBJ2-1; D could derive from TRBD1 or TRBD2 (5 bases each). CDR3 length equals 15 residues. Trimming left V 6 bases short and J 0 bases short, with 12 bases between. CDR1 MNHNS and CDR2 SASEGT come from the germline V gene. The CDR3 is CASSWDESSYNEQFF. DNA for the CDR3: TGTGCCAGCAGCTGGGACGAAAGCTCCTACAATGAGCAGTTCTTC.

The chain recombines TRBV12-3 or TRBV12-4 with TRBJ2-3; 7 bases line up with TRBD2. The CDR3 loop spans 17 amino acids. V lost 0 bases, J lost 3 bases, and 9 bases stayed unmatched. The CDR3 nucleotides are TGTGCCAGCAGTTTAGCGAGACTAGCATTGGGGACAGATACGCAGTATTTT. It is translated as CASSLARLALGTDTQYF.

This clonotype was detected a few times. This sequence joins TRBV20-1 and TRBJ1-1, with D uncertain. V lost 0 bases to trimming and J lost 4 bases, with 12 bases between them. The CDR3 has 14 residues. Per the germline V gene, CDR1 is DFQATT and CDR2 is SNEGSKA (reference sequence). The CDR3 loop is CSAREGGWGTEAFF. The CDR3 bases are TGCAGTGCTAGAGAAGGCGGATGGGGCACTGAAGCTTTCTTT.

This clonotype has at least ten counts. V is TRBV20-1 and J is TRBJ2-7, with 7 bases aligning to TRBD2. V lost 3 bases to trimming and J lost 0 bases; unmatched junction nucleotides: 8. The CDR3 runs 15 residues. CDR1 and CDR2 (germline): DFQATT, SNEGSKA (reference sequence). CDR3 in DNA: TGCAGTGCTAGCTCCCCTAGCGGATCCTCCTACGAGCAGTACTTC. Its translation: CSASSPSGSSYEQYF.

This clonotype was seen many times. The chain uses TRBV6-5 and TRBJ1-1; D is perhaps TRBD1 (6 bases). This CDR3 region has 13 residues. CDR1 is MNHEY, CDR2 SVGAGI, per germline. Trimming cost V 8 bases and J 6 bases, with 16 bases left between them. CDR3 in amino acids: CASAGQPVAEAFF. Here the CDR3 DNA reads TGTGCCAGCGCCGGACAGCCCGTCGCTGAAGCTTTCTTT.

V usage is TRBV7-6 and J usage is TRBJ2-1; D may correspond to TRBD1 or TRBD2 (5 bases each). Germline CDR1 reads SGHVS; CDR2 reads FNYEAQ. V lost 2 bases, J lost 9 bases, and 23 bases lay in between. This CDR3 spans 17 amino acids. CDR3 nucleotides: TGTGCCAGCAGCTTAATTCCGGGGCCGCCTTCCTACGTTGAGCAGTTCTTC. Its translation: CASSLIPGPPSYVEQFF.

This clonotype was counted many times. The chain is built from TRBV20-1 and TRBJ2-7; D may be TRBD2 (6 bases). This CDR3 region has 16 residues. V dropped 0 bases and J dropped 2 bases, with 17 bases sitting between them. Germline V gene sequence: CDR1 DFQATT, CDR2 SNEGSKA (reference sequence). CDR3 nucleotide sequence: TGCAGTGCTAGAGATACGAGGGACTGGGTACCCTACGAGCAGTACTTC. Translation gives CSARDTRDWVPYEQYF.

The chain couples TRBV7-2 to TRBJ2-3; 7 bases agree with TRBD1. The length of the CDR3 is 17 residues. CDR1 and CDR2 (germline): SGHTA, FQGNSA. The V segment lost 5 bases and the J segment 0 bases; nucleotides outside the gene matches: 11. The CDR3 DNA follows: TGTGCCAGCAGCCCCTTAGTGGGACAGCCAAGCACAGATACGCAGTATTTT. It yields the protein CASSPLVGQPSTDTQYF.

This clonotype turned up a few times. The chain employs TRBV12-3 or TRBV12-4 and TRBJ2-1; D is unresolved. Trimming pared 5 bases from V and 4 bases from J, leaving 12 bases between. This CDR3 comprises 14 residues. The CDR3: CASSPWAGYNEQFF. The CDR3 DNA reads as TGTGCCAGCAGTCCATGGGCCGGGTACAATGAGCAGTTCTTC.

There are many counts of this clonotype. The J gene is TRBJ1-5, the V gene TRBV15; D ambiguous. The germline V gene encodes CDR1 LNHNV and CDR2 YYDKDF (reference sequence). The CDR3 length is 12 residues. V was pared by 2 bases and J by 6 bases, with 5 bases between. The DNA of the CDR3 is TGTGCCACCAGCAGACCCAGTCAGCCCCAGCATTTT. Translating it yields CATSRPSQPQHF. The full variable domain, completed using reference TRBV15 and TRBJ1-5, is DAMVIQNPRYQVTQFGKPVTLSCSQTLNHNVMYWYQQKSSQAPKLLFHYYDKDFNNEADTPDNFQSRRPNTSFCFLDIRSPGLGDTAMYLCATSRPSQPQHFGDGTRLSIL.

The table lists this clonotype with a few counts. This chain links TRBV20-1 with TRBJ2-3; D not certain. The CDR3 is made up of 14 amino acids. CDR1 and CDR2 from the germline V gene are DFQATT and SNEGSKA (reference sequence). The V gene lost 5 bases and the J gene lost 3 bases, with 15 bases spanning the gap. CDR3 amino acids: CSAVLAAGTDTQYF. CDR3 nucleotides: TGCAGTGCTGTGCTCGCGGCCGGTACAGATACGCAGTATTTT.

This clonotype was seen ten or more times. The chain uses TRBV6-5 and TRBJ2-7; D is perhaps TRBD2 (6 bases). The ends were cut back, 4 bases at V and 2 bases at J, with 12 bases in the middle. Germline lookup yields CDR1 MNHEY and CDR2 SVGAGI. This CDR3 has 14 amino acids. CDR3 residues: CASSLAGRPYEQYV. The CDR3 DNA sequence: TGTGCCAGCAGTTTAGCAGGGAGGCCCTACGAGCAGTACGTC.

This clonotype came up many times. This chain links TRBV5-1 with TRBJ2-5; a possible D gene is TRBD2 (5 bases). The CDR3 covers 11 residues. With 5 bases removed from V and 4 bases from J, the gap between germline ends came to 6 bases. From germline, CDR1 is SGHRS and CDR2 YFSETQ. The CDR3 reads CASRRAETQYF. The CDR3 DNA sequence: TGCGCCAGCAGGAGGGCAGAGACCCAGTACTTC.

This clonotype was counted between two and nine times. The rearrangement links TRBV6-1 to TRBJ2-5, with 7 bases identical to TRBD1. The CDR3 totals 15 residues. The germline gives CDR1 MNHNS, CDR2 SASEGT. The V segment lost 6 bases and the J segment 5 bases; nucleotides outside the gene matches: 12. In nucleotides, the CDR3 is TGTGCCAGCAGCGGGTCGTACAGGGGAGAGGAGACCCAGTACTTC. This gives the protein CASSGSYRGEETQYF.

The chain has TRBV4-1 and TRBJ1-2; possible D gene TRBD1, 6 bases. V was trimmed by 3 bases and J by 1 base, leaving 9 bases between them. Germline V gene lookup returns CDR1 MGHRA and CDR2 YSYEKL. The CDR3 covers 14 residues. The CDR3 coding sequence is TGCGCCAGCAGCCAGGGACAAAATAACTATGGCTACACCTTC. Amino acid sequence: CASSQGQNNYGYTF.

This clonotype came up many times. The CDR3 DNA sequence: TGTGCCAGCAGTTTATCCCTTGGGACAGAAGAGACCCAGTACTTC. Translated, it gives CASSLSLGTEETQYF. The chain recombines TRBV12-3 or TRBV12-4 with TRBJ2-5, with 7 bases matching TRBD1. The CDR3 sequence is 15 residues long. The ends lost 2 bases at V and 3 bases at J; junction bases unmatched: 6.

Ten or more counts support this clonotype. J is TRBJ2-3 and V is TRBV5-5; no clear D gene. In germline, CDR1 is SGHKS, CDR2 YYEKEE (reference sequence). There are 16 residues in the CDR3. The V end was cut by 1 base, the J end by 6 bases, with 18 bases between. CDR3 loop: CASSLRPTTLGDTQYF. Here the CDR3 DNA reads TGTGCCAGCAGCTTGAGACCTACAACCCTGGGGGATACGCAGTATTTT.

The CDR3 protein is CSATPQGLAGGKETQYF. CDR3 in DNA: TGCAGTGCTACACCTCAAGGACTAGCGGGGGGGAAAGAGACCCAGTACTTC. The chain couples TRBV20-1 to TRBJ2-5; 15 nucleotides line up with TRBD2. Germline CDR1 DFQATT, CDR2 SNEGSKA (reference sequence). There are 17 residues in the CDR3. Trimming cost V 4 bases and J 3 bases; bases outside gene matches: 9.